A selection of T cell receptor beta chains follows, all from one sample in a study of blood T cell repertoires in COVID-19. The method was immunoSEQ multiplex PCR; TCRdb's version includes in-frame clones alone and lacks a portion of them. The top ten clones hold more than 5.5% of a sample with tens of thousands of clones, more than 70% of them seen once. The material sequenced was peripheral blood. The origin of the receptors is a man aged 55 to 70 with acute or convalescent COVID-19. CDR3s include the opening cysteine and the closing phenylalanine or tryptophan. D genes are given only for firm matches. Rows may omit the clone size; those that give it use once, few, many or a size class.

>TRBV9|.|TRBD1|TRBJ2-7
TGTGCCAGCAGCGTCACATACCAGGGGGCCTCCGAGCAGTACTTC
CASSVTYQGASEQYF
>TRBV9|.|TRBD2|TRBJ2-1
TGTGCCAGCAGCCCTAGCGGGGGGTTAAACAATGAGCAGTTCTTC
CASSPSGGLNNEQFF
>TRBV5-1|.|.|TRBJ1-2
TGCGCCAGCAGCCCGTACTCAGGGGTTCGTGGCTACACCTTC
CASSPYSGVRGYTF
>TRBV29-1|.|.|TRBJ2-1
TGCAGCGTTGGACATGTGAGGGTCAATGAGCAGTTCTTC
CSVGHVRVNEQFF
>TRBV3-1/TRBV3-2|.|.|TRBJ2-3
TGTGCCAGCAGCCAAGACGGGGGGCCCACAGATACGCAGTATTTT
CASSQDGGPTDTQYF
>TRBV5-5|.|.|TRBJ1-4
TGTGCCAGCAGCTTATTGGGCCGTGAAAAACTGTTTTTT
CASSLLGREKLFF
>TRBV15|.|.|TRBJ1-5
TGTGCCACCAGCAGAGTGAAAGGCAGGGGTGAATATAGCAATCAGCCCCAGCATTTT
CATSRVKGRGEYSNQPQHF
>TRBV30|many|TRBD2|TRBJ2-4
TGTGCCTGGAGTGTTAGAGCGGGGGCCAAAAACATTCAGTACTTC
CAWSVRAGAKNIQYF
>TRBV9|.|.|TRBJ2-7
TGTGCCAGCAGCCGCCGGGGTCCACCAAGCGAGCAGTACTTC
CASSRRGPPSEQYF
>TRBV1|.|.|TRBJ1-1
TGCACCAGCAGCCAAGATGTAGCCTGGACAGGGCGATGGGCGGGAACTGAAGCTTTCTTT
CTSSQDVAWTGRWAGTEAFF
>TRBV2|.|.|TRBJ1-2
TGTGCCAGCAGTGTACAGGGCGGTAACTATGGCTACACCTTC
CASSVQGGNYGYTF
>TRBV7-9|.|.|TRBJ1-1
TGTGCCAGCAGTATTACATCGGACAATCAAGCTTTCTTT
CASSITSDNQAFF
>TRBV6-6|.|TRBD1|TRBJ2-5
TGTGCCAGCAGTATACAGGGGGCCCTCCAAGAGACCCAGTACTTC
CASSIQGALQETQYF
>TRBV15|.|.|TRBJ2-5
TGTGCCACCAGCAGAGACTCCGGGTCCCAAGAGACCCAGTACTTC
CATSRDSGSQETQYF
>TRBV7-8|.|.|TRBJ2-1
TGTGCCAGCAGCCTCGGCGGGGCGGGGAGGTACAATGAGCAGTTCTTC
CASSLGGAGRYNEQFF
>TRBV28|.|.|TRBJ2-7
TGTGCCAGCAGTTTCTTCCACAGCTCCTACGAGCAGTACTTC
CASSFFHSSYEQYF
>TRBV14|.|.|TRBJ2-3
TGTGCCAGCAGCCACCGCCGCTTGGAGGGTACGCAGTATTTT
CASSHRRLEGTQYF
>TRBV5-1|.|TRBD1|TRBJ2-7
TGCGCCAGACTTCCGGGACAGGGGCCATTTTTCGCCTACGAGCAGTACTTC
CARLPGQGPFFAYEQYF
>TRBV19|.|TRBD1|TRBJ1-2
TGTGCCACCACACGACAGGGGATCTATGGCTACACCTTC
CATTRQGIYGYTF
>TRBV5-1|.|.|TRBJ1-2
TGCGCCAGCAGCCAGGACAGAGCCTATGGCTACACCTTC
CASSQDRAYGYTF
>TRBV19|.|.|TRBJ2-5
TGTGCCAGTAGTCTGGGCCCAGGACAAGAGACCCAGTACTTC
CASSLGPGQETQYF
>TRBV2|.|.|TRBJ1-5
TGTGCCAGCAGTTCTAGGGGGAAAGGTAATCAGCCCCAGCATTTT
CASSSRGKGNQPQHF
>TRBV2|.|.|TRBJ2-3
TGTGCCAGTGGACCAAGGCAGGGAGATACGCAGTATTTT
CASGPRQGDTQYF
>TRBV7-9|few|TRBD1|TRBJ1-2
TGTGCCAGCAGCCCCCGCTTATTACAGGGGTTTAGCTACACCTTC
CASSPRLLQGFSYTF
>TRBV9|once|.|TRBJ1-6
TGTGCCAGCAGCGTATTTCAGGATTATAATTCACCCCTCCACTTT
CASSVFQDYNSPLHF
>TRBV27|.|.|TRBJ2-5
TGTGCCAGCTCCAAGGGGGGGGTGTGGGAGACCCAGTACTTC
CASSKGGVWETQYF
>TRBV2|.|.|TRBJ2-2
TGTGCCAGCAGCACCAGGGGATCCGGGGAGCTGTTTTTT
CASSTRGSGELFF
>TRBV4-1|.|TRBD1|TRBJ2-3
TGCGCCAGCAGGGAGACAGGGTACACAGATACGCAGTATTTT
CASRETGYTDTQYF
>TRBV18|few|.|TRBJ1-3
TGTGCCAGCCGGACTACTACCTCTGGAAACACCATATATTTT
CASRTTTSGNTIYF
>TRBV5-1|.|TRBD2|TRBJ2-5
TGCGCCAGCAGCTTGCATGGTAGCGGGGGGCAAGAGACCCAGTACTTC
CASSLHGSGGQETQYF
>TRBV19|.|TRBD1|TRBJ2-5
TGTGCCAGTACACAGGGGGCCCGGGAGACCCAGTACTTC
CASTQGARETQYF
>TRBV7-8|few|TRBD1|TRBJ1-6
TGTGCCAGCAGCCGAGACAGGGCTGAGAATTCACCCCTCCACTTT
CASSRDRAENSPLHF
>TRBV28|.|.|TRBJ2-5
TGTGCCAGCAGTTCGGATACGTTGGGCAAGTTGGCCCAGTACTTC
CASSSDTLGKLAQYF
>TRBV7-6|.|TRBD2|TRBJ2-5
TGTGCCAGCAGCGATGATAAGCGGGGGACCCAGTACTTC
CASSDDKRGTQYF
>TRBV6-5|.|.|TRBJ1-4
TGTGCCAGCGGGGGCTCTGAAAAACTGTTTTTT
CASGGSEKLFF
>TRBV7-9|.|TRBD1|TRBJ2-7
TGTGCCAGCAGCTTACCCTCTCAGGACAGGGATTACTCCTACGAGCAGTACTTC
CASSLPSQDRDYSYEQYF
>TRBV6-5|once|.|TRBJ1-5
TGTGCCAGCAGTCTCTATGGTGGCAATCAGCCCCAGCATTTT
CASSLYGGNQPQHF
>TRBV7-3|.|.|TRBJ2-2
TGTGCCAGCAGCTTAACCCCCCTGGTTGGCGGAGCCGGGGAGCTGTTTTTT
CASSLTPLVGGAGELFF
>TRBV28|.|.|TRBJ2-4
TGTGCCAGCACCGGGAACCCAAACATTCAGTACTTC
CASTGNPNIQYF
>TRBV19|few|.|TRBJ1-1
TGTGCCAGTAGTATATGGGGCAGGGACACTGAAGCTTTCTTT
CASSIWGRDTEAFF
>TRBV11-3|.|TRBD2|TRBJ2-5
TGTGCCAGCCGTGGGGAGGGACAAGAGACCCAGTACTTC
CASRGEGQETQYF
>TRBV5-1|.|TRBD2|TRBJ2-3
TGCGCCAGCAAAGTAGCGGGGGATAGAGATACGCAGTATTTT
CASKVAGDRDTQYF